This entry lists 16 T cell receptor beta chains sequenced from one sample in a study of vaccination and CD4 T cells after COVID-19. Antigens for these TCRs are unknown. The Oncomine TCR Beta short-read assay was what sequenced the DNA obtained from cultured CD4+ T cells. TCRdb passed the PCR reads through MiXCR, listing each CDR3 protein once. The data contain tens of thousands of distinct CDR3 sequences, around two thirds of them seen just once; the ten biggest clones take up 6.5% to 10%. Treatment specified: roughly 11-day PBMC culture with coronavirus spike peptide pools or control peptides (ViraFEST assay). Sample: CD4+ T cells from blood, cultured in vitro. These receptor sequences come from a human donor who had recovered from COVID-19.

The chain has TRBV6-1 and TRBJ2-1, with 11 bases fitting TRBD1. Looked up from germline, CDR1 is MNHNS and CDR2 is SASEGT. V dropped 6 bases and J dropped 6; count of bases not matched to a gene: 7. This CDR3 is built from 15 residues. The DNA for the CDR3 is TGTGCCAGCAGCCTGGACAGGGGGCCGGTCAATGAGCAGTTCTTC. This sequence encodes CASSLDRGPVNEQFF.

The V gene is TRBV20-1, the J gene TRBJ1-2; 10 nucleotides agree with TRBD1. Per the germline V gene, CDR1 is DFQATT and CDR2 is SNEGSKA (reference sequence). The CDR3 runs 14 residues. V shed 5 bases, J shed 4 bases, and the junction held 7 bases outside the gene matches. CDR3 protein: CSAGSGQGLYGYTF. In DNA form, the CDR3 reads TGCAGTGCTGGTTCGGGACAGGGGCTCTATGGCTACACCTTC.

In this sample, this clonotype turned up a few times. The chain uses TRBV6-2 or TRBV6-3 and TRBJ1-1; D is perhaps TRBD1 (5 bases). CDR1 and CDR2 from the germline V gene are MNHEY and SVGEGT. This CDR3 contains 13 residues. The V end was cut by 4 bases, the J end by 3 bases, with 9 bases between. CDR3 nucleotide sequence: TGTGCCAGCAGTTGGGAGGGGTACACTGAAGCTTTCTTT. Its protein product is CASSWEGYTEAFF.

In its sample, this clonotype was seen a few times. The chain recombines TRBV15 with TRBJ2-7, with D perhaps TRBD1 (6 bases). From germline, CDR1 is LNHNV and CDR2 YYDKDF (reference sequence). The CDR3 has 17 amino acids. V dropped 1 base and J dropped 2 bases, with 18 bases sitting between them. The CDR3 coding sequence is TGTGCCACCAGCAGAGTAAAAAGGACAGATACCCCCTACGAGCAGTACTTC. It translates to CATSRVKRTDTPYEQYF.

J is TRBJ1-2 and V is TRBV19; TRBD1 aligns across 9 bases. Trimming removed 8 bases from V and 8 bases from J; junction bases left unmatched: 15. This CDR3 is 15 amino acids long. Germline lookup yields CDR1 LNHDA and CDR2 SQIVND (reference sequence). The CDR3 loop reads CASHYTGGASPGYTF. In nucleotides, the CDR3 is TGTGCCAGTCACTATACAGGGGGCGCGTCCCCAGGCTACACCTTC.

The chain links TRBV12-3 or TRBV12-4 to TRBJ2-3, with 9 nucleotides matching TRBD2. This CDR3 is built from 16 residues. J was trimmed by 2 bases and V by 5 bases; bases with no gene match: 8. The CDR3 here is CASSLRAGGPTDTQYF. The CDR3 DNA follows: TGTGCCAGCAGTCTAAGGGCGGGAGGGCCCACAGATACGCAGTATTTT.

The V gene is TRBV4-3, the J gene TRBJ1-1, with D possibly being TRBD1 (5 bases). This CDR3 region has 16 residues. V was clipped by 1 base and J by 7 bases, with 19 bases between them. Germline V lookup: CDR1 LGHNA, CDR2 YSLEER. The CDR3 sequence is CASSQGSGAKTLEAFF. CDR3 DNA sequence: TGCGCCAGCAGCCAAGGTTCTGGGGCTAAAACCCTTGAAGCTTTCTTT.

The chain couples TRBV7-9 to TRBJ1-5; 7 bases are a match to TRBD1. The CDR3 contains 14 residues. V trimming: 5 bases; J trimming: 4 bases; junction bases outside the gene matches: 5. CDR1 is SEHNR, CDR2 FQNEAQ, per germline (reference sequence). The CDR3 DNA reads TGTGCCAGCAGCAACAGGGGAAGGAATCAGCCCCAGCATTTT. This sequence encodes CASSNRGRNQPQHF.

The rearrangement joins TRBV20-1 to TRBJ1-5, with 12 bases aligning to TRBD1. The CDR3 is 19 amino acids. Germline trimming cut 1 base from V and 0 bases from J; bases unmatched to any gene: 10. Germline assignment: CDR1 DFQATT and CDR2 SNEGSKA (reference sequence). CDR3 amino acids: CSARASGTGGSLSNQPQHF. The CDR3 DNA reads as TGCAGTGCTAGAGCGTCCGGGACAGGGGGCTCCCTTAGCAATCAGCCCCAGCATTTT.

The gene calls are TRBV24-1 and TRBJ2-1, with 7 bases identical to TRBD2. V lost 1 base and J lost 1; bases outside the gene matches: 6. Germline CDR1 is KGHDR and CDR2 is SFDVKD. The CDR3 is made up of 17 amino acids. The CDR3 spells CATSDFGGSWSYNEQFF. CDR3 nucleotide sequence: TGTGCCACCAGTGATTTTGGCGGGAGTTGGTCCTACAATGAGCAGTTCTTC.

The chain employs TRBV19 and TRBJ1-1; D is perhaps TRBD1 (5 bases). The CDR3 has 16 amino acids. Germline V gene sequence: CDR1 LNHDA, CDR2 SQIVND (reference sequence). Trimming pared 6 bases from V and 5 bases from J, leaving 22 bases between. The DNA of the CDR3 is TGTGCCAGTAGCGAGGGGAGGGCGAGGGTTTGGACTGAAGCTTTCTTT. This sequence encodes CASSEGRARVWTEAFF.

The chain recombines TRBV7-8 with TRBJ1-2; D is uncertain. V was cut by 5 bases and J by 4 bases, with 20 bases left in between. Germline values: CDR1 SGHVS, CDR2 FQNEAQ. CDR3 length equals 16 residues. Here the CDR3 reads CASSHGKNRNLYGYTF. The CDR3 region has the DNA TGTGCCAGCAGCCACGGGAAAAATAGGAACCTCTATGGCTACACCTTC.

The CDR3 region has the DNA TGTGCCAGCAGCTACCCCAGGGGGCTCTTCGGCTACACCTTC. It is translated as CASSYPRGLFGYTF. The chain links TRBV7-9 to TRBJ1-2, with 8 bases that match TRBD1. CDR1 is SEHNR, CDR2 FQNEAQ, per germline (reference sequence). CDR3 size: 14 residues. J gave up 8 bases and V 4 bases, and 9 bases lay outside the gene matches. Variable domain in full (rest from reference TRBV7-9 and TRBJ1-2): DTGVSQNPRHKITKRGQNVTFRCDPISEHNRLYWYRQTLGQGPEFLTYFQNEAQLEKSRLLSDRFSAERPKGSFSTLEIQRTEQGDSAMYLCASSYPRGLFGYTFGSGTRLTVV.

V gene TRBV7-9 combines with J gene TRBJ2-6; the D gene is possibly TRBD1 (5 bases). Trimming left V 6 bases short and J 4 bases short, with 13 bases between. In germline, CDR1 is SEHNR, CDR2 FQNEAQ (reference sequence). The CDR3 is 15 amino acids. DNA of the CDR3: TGTGCCAGCAGGTCAACAGGTTCCGGGGCCAACGTCCTGACTTTC. Translation gives CASRSTGSGANVLTF.

The chain combines TRBV2 with TRBJ1-1; D call uncertain. There are 12 residues in the CDR3. CDR1 and CDR2 (germline): SNHLY, FYNNEI. The V and J ends lost 6 bases and 3 bases respectively, with 8 bases between them. The CDR3 spells CASSPVYTEAFF. The CDR3 nucleotides are TGTGCCAGCAGCCCTGTCTACACTGAAGCTTTCTTT.

The chain has TRBV27 and TRBJ2-7, with 8 bases lining up with TRBD2. Trimming took 8 bases from V and 1 from J; bases not matched to a gene: 13. CDR1 MNHEY and CDR2 SMNVEV come from the germline V gene (reference sequence). The CDR3 sequence is 16 residues long. CDR3 in amino acids: CASATRWLAGSYEQYF. DNA of the CDR3: TGTGCCAGCGCTACGAGGTGGCTAGCGGGTTCCTACGAGCAGTACTTC.